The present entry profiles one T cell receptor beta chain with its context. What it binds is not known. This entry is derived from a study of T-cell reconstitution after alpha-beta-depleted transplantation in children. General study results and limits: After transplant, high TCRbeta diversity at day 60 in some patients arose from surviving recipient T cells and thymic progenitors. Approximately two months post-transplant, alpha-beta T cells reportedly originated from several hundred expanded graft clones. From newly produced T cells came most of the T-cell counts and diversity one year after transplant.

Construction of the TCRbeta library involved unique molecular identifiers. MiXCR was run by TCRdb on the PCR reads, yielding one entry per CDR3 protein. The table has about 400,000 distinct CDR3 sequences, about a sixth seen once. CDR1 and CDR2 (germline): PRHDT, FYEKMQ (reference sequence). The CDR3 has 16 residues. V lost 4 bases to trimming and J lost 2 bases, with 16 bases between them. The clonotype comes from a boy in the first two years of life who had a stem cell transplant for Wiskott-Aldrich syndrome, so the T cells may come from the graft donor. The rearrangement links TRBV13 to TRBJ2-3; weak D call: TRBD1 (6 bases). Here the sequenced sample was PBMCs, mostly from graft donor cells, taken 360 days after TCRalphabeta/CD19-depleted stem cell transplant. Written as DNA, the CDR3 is TGTGCCAGCAGCTCTGGGCCCACAGGGCTCACAGATACGCAGTATTTT. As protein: CASSSGPTGLTDTQYF.